Listed below are T cell receptor beta chains from one sample, sequenced in a study of T-cell memory formation after mild COVID-19. TCRdb reanalysed the 5' RACE reads using MiXCR and keeps one entry per CDR3 protein. The sample lists roughly 320,000 distinct CDR3 sequences, 25% to 30% seen once, with roughly 13% in the top ten. What was sequenced was PBMCs or a T cell subset sorted from them (not recorded which). These receptors all stem from an adult woman who had mild COVID-19 (a few samples of this study predate the infection). Cell type and time point are not known. The CDR3 runs from the conserved cysteine through the conserved F or W.

j_gene: TRBJ2-1; len: 15; v_gene: TRBV19; CDR3aa: CASSIRTSGIDEQFF
j_gene: TRBJ1-1; len: 14; v_gene: TRBV12-3/TRBV12-4; CDR3aa: CASSRDRGNAEAFF
j_gene: TRBJ2-7; len: 17; v_gene: TRBV3-1; CDR3aa: CASSQGVGTRRMSEQYF
j_gene: TRBJ2-1; len: 15; v_gene: TRBV4-2; CDR3aa: CASSQGRGNYNEQFF
j_gene: TRBJ2-1; len: 16; v_gene: TRBV14; CDR3aa: CASSREVGALNNEQFF
j_gene: TRBJ2-1; len: 15; v_gene: TRBV5-1; CDR3aa: CASSSAGGPYNEQFF
j_gene: TRBJ1-5; len: 14; v_gene: TRBV7-9; CDR3aa: CASSAGQPYQPQHF
j_gene: TRBJ1-6; len: 14; v_gene: TRBV25-1; CDR3aa: CASSEAVVGSPLHF
j_gene: TRBJ2-7; len: 12; v_gene: TRBV6-2/TRBV6-3; CDR3aa: CASSYSIGEQYF
j_gene: TRBJ2-7; len: 13; v_gene: TRBV7-9; CDR3aa: CASSLVRDHEQYF
j_gene: TRBJ1-5; len: 15; v_gene: TRBV20-1; CDR3aa: CSAQAGANSNQPQHF
j_gene: TRBJ2-5; len: 15; v_gene: TRBV29-1; CDR3aa: CSVEIIGVRGETQYF
j_gene: TRBJ1-2; len: 15; v_gene: TRBV2; CDR3aa: CASSAVAPNLYGYTF
j_gene: TRBJ1-1; len: 14; v_gene: TRBV2; CDR3aa: CASSEERLNTEAFF
j_gene: TRBJ2-1; len: 15; v_gene: TRBV4-3; CDR3aa: CASSRDGVGYNEQFF
j_gene: TRBJ1-2; len: 13; v_gene: TRBV12-3/TRBV12-4; CDR3aa: CASSPRQTYGYTF
j_gene: TRBJ2-4; len: 12; v_gene: TRBV11-2; CDR3aa: CASSSTSGRKYF
j_gene: TRBJ1-3; len: 12; v_gene: TRBV5-1; CDR3aa: CASSLDGNTIYF
j_gene: TRBJ1-2; len: 12; v_gene: TRBV19; CDR3aa: CALADGYEGYTF
j_gene: TRBJ2-5; len: 16; v_gene: TRBV7-8; CDR3aa: CASSLGPGGLQETQYF
j_gene: TRBJ2-1; len: 11; v_gene: TRBV7-3; CDR3aa: CASSRGGEQFF
j_gene: TRBJ2-1; len: 18; v_gene: TRBV3-1; CDR3aa: CASSPQSRLSGGHNEQFF
j_gene: TRBJ1-2; len: 13; v_gene: TRBV7-2; CDR3aa: CASSLKGLPGYTF
j_gene: TRBJ2-7; len: 14; v_gene: TRBV4-2; CDR3aa: CASSHGQGTYEQYF
j_gene: TRBJ1-1; len: 15; v_gene: TRBV5-1; CDR3aa: CASSLGTLMNTEAFF
j_gene: TRBJ2-6; len: 18; v_gene: TRBV10-3; CDR3aa: CAISGSGRHYSGANVLTF
j_gene: TRBJ1-6; len: 14; v_gene: TRBV15; CDR3aa: CATSRLSLNSPLHF
j_gene: TRBJ2-1; len: 13; v_gene: TRBV5-6; CDR3aa: CASSLNWVTGQFF
j_gene: TRBJ1-6; len: 16; v_gene: TRBV4-1; CDR3aa: CASSQDPGQGPTPLHF
j_gene: TRBJ2-4; len: 19; v_gene: TRBV15; CDR3aa: CATSRETLDGELAKNIQYF
j_gene: TRBJ2-3; len: 13; v_gene: TRBV2; CDR3aa: CASTSSGRDTQYF
j_gene: TRBJ2-3; len: 14; v_gene: TRBV29-1; CDR3aa: CSVDRDSSTDTQYF
j_gene: TRBJ2-5; len: 11; v_gene: TRBV14; CDR3aa: CASSQVRTQYF
j_gene: TRBJ1-1; len: 11; v_gene: TRBV12-3/TRBV12-4; CDR3aa: CASSFRVEAFF
j_gene: TRBJ2-5; len: 12; v_gene: TRBV7-2; CDR3aa: CASSSLQGHQYF
j_gene: TRBJ2-1; len: 13; v_gene: TRBV7-2; CDR3aa: CASSTLGWDEQFF
j_gene: TRBJ2-7; len: 11; v_gene: TRBV20-1; CDR3aa: CSARAGNEQYF
j_gene: TRBJ2-1; len: 12; v_gene: TRBV29-1; CDR3aa: CSAGTQGGGQFF
j_gene: TRBJ2-1; len: 15; v_gene: TRBV11-3; CDR3aa: CASSPWGVGSNEQFF
j_gene: TRBJ2-5; len: 16; v_gene: TRBV6-1; CDR3aa: CASSSRQTRNRETQYF
j_gene: TRBJ2-7; len: 14; v_gene: TRBV10-3; CDR3aa: CATLPQGSTYEQYF
j_gene: TRBJ2-1; len: 14; v_gene: TRBV20-1; CDR3aa: CSASGRDYYNEQFF
j_gene: TRBJ2-1; len: 15; v_gene: TRBV5-1; CDR3aa: CASSRGEADYNEQFF
j_gene: TRBJ2-5; len: 16; v_gene: TRBV4-3; CDR3aa: CASSQERGEFGETQYF
j_gene: TRBJ2-2; len: 15; v_gene: TRBV20-1; CDR3aa: CSADGGRAGTGELFF